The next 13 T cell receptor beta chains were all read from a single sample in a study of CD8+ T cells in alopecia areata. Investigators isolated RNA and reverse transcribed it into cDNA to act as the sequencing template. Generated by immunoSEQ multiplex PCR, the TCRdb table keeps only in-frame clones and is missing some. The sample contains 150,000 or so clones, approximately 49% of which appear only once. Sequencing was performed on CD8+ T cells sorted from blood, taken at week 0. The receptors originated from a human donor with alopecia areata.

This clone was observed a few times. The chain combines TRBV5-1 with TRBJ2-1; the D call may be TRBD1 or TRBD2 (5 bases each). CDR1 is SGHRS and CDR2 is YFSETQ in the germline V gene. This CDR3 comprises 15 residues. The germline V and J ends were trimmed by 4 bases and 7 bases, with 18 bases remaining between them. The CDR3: CASSPEPEGWNEQFF. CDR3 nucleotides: TGCGCCAGCAGCCCAGAGCCCGAGGGGTGGAATGAGCAGTTCTTC.

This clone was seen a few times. The chain's CDR3 is CASSHGQGRNEQYF. DNA of the CDR3: TGTGCCAGCAGTCACGGACAGGGACGAAACGAGCAGTACTTC. This chain uses TRBV6-5 with TRBJ2-7; TRBD1 matches at 8 bases. The CDR3 has 14 residues. Germline CDR1 reads MNHEY; CDR2 reads SVGAGI. V lost 5 bases to trimming and J lost 5 bases; unmatched junction nucleotides: 8.

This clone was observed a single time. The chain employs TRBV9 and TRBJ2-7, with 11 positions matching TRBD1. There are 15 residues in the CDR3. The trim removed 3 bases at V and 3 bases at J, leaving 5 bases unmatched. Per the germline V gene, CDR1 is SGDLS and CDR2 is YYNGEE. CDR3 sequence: CASSAGDRGIYEQYF. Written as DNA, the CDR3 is TGTGCCAGCAGCGCCGGGGACAGGGGGATCTACGAGCAGTACTTC.

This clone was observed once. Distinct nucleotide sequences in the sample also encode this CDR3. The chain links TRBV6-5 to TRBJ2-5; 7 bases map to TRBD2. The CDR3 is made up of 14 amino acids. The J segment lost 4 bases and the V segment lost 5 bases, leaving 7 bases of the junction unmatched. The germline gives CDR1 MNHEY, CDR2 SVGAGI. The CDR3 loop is CASSPGRSGETQYF. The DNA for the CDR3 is TGTGCCAGCAGTCCCGGGAGGTCTGGAGAGACCCAGTACTTC.

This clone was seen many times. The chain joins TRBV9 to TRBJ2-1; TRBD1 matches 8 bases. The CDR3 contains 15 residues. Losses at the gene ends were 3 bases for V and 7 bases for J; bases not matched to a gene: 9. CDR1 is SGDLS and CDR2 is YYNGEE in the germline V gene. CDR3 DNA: TGTGCCAGCAGCGAGAGGACAGGGTCGGTAAATGAGCAGTTCTTC. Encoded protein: CASSERTGSVNEQFF.

Here the CDR3 reads CASSLSPDSNQPQHF. DNA of the CDR3: TGTGCCAGCAGCTTATCTCCGGATAGCAATCAGCCCCAGCATTTT. The chain joins TRBV11-2 to TRBJ1-5; D is undetermined. V lost 2 bases and J lost 0, with 8 bases in between. Germline CDR1 is SGHAT and CDR2 is FQNNGV. The CDR3 totals 15 residues.

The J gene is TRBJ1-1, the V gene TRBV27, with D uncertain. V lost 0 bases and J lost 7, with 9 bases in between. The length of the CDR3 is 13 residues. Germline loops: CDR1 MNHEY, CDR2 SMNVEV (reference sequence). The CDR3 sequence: CASSLSPAVEAFF. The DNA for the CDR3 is TGTGCCAGCAGTTTATCTCCCGCCGTTGAAGCTTTCTTT.

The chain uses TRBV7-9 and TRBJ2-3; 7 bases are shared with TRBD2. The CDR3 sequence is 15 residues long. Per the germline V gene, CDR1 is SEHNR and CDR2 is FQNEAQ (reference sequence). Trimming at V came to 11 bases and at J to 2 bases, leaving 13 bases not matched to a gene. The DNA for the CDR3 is TGTGCCGCCACAGGCGGGGGACTCCCCACAGATACGCAGTATTTT. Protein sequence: CAATGGGLPTDTQYF.

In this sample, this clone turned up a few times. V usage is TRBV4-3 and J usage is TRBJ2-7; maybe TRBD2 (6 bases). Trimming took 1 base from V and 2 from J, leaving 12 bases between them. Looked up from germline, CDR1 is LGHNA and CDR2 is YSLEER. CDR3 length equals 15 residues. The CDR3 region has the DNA TGCGCCAGCAGCCAAGTCGGGACTGGTCCCTACGAGCAGTACTTC. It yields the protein CASSQVGTGPYEQYF.

CDR3 coding DNA: TGTGCCTGGAGCGGGGGCGGATTGGAGCTGTTTTTT. Its translation is CAWSGGGLELFF. The rearrangement links TRBV30 to TRBJ2-2; D might be TRBD1 or TRBD2, each matching 6 bases. CDR1 GTSNPN and CDR2 SVGIG come from the germline V gene (reference sequence). This CDR3 comprises 12 residues. Between the trimmed V and J ends, which lost 3 bases and 10 bases, there was a span of 12 bases.

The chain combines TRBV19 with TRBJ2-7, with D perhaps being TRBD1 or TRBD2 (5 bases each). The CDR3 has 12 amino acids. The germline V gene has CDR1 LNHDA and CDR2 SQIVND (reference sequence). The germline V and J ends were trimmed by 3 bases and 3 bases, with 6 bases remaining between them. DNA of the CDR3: TGTGCCAGTAGTATTGGGGGCTACGAGCAGTACTTC. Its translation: CASSIGGYEQYF.

The CDR3: CASREGWETQYF. DNA of the CDR3: TGTGCCAGCAGGGAGGGTTGGGAGACCCAGTACTTC. The rearrangement joins TRBV25-1 to TRBJ2-5; D perhaps matches TRBD2 (6 bases). Germline-derived CDR1 and CDR2 are MGHDK and SYGVNS. With 6 bases removed from V and 5 bases from J, the gap between germline ends came to 10 bases. This CDR3 is 12 amino acids long.

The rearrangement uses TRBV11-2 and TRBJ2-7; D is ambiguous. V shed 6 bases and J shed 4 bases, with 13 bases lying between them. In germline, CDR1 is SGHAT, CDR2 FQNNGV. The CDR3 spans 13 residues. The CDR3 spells CASREIERYEQYF. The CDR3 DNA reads TGTGCCAGCAGAGAGATAGAACGATACGAGCAGTACTTC.